These 2 T cell receptor beta chains share one sample of origin, sequenced in a study of Ad26.COV2.S vaccination and SARS-CoV-2 variants. Specified treatment: roughly 19 received Ad26.COV2.S at low or high dose, single or two shots; about 5 received placebo; per-sample allocation not given. Day 63 following the first vaccine or placebo injection was when the samples were taken. Clones were sequenced by immunoSEQ multiplex PCR, and TCRdb holds only the in-frame ones, with some missing. The sample has approximately 350,000 clones; around 86% are singletons. The input for sequencing was peripheral blood, taken in a trial of Ad26.COV2.S vaccine versus placebo. These receptors all stem from a person aged 18-60 years who received the Ad26.COV2.S COVID-19 vaccine or a placebo.

The chain links TRBV4-3 to TRBJ1-5; possibly TRBD1 for D (5 bases). The germline CDR1 and CDR2 sequences are LGHNA and YSLEER. Between the trimmed V and J ends, which lost 0 bases and 6 bases, there was a span of 15 bases. The length of the CDR3 is 16 residues. The CDR3 sequence is CASSQDFKGGAQPQHF. The CDR3 DNA follows: TGCGCCAGCAGCCAAGATTTTAAGGGTGGGGCTCAGCCCCAGCATTTT.

The chain employs TRBV7-9 and TRBJ1-2; unclear D gene. This CDR3 comprises 16 residues. Trimming pared 5 bases from V and 0 bases from J, leaving 16 bases between. CDR1 and CDR2 from the germline V gene are SEHNR and FQNEAQ (reference sequence). The CDR3 bases are TGTGCCAGCAGCCCCCACTCCGTAGATACTAACTATGGCTACACCTTC. Its protein product is CASSPHSVDTNYGYTF.